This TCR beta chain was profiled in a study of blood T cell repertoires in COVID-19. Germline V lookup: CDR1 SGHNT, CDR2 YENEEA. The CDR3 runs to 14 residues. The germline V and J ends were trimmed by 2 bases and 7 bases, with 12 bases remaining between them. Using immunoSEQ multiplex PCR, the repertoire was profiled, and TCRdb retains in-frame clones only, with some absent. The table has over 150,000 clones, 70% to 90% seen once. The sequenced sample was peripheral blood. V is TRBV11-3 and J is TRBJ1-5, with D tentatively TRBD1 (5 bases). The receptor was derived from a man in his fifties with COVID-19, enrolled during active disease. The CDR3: CASSLRAGKQPQHF. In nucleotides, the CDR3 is TGTGCCAGCAGCTTACGGGCAGGGAAACAGCCCCAGCATTTT.